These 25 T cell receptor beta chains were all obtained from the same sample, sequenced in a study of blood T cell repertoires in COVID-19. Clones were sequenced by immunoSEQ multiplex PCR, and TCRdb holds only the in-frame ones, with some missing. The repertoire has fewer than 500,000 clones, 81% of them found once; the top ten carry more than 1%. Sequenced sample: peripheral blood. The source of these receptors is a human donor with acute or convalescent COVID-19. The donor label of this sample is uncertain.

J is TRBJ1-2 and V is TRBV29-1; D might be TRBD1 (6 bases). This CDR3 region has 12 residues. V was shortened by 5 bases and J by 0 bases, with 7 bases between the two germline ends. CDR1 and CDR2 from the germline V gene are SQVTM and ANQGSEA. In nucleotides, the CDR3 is TGCAGCGTTCGGGACACTAACTATGGCTACACCTTC. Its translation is CSVRDTNYGYTF.

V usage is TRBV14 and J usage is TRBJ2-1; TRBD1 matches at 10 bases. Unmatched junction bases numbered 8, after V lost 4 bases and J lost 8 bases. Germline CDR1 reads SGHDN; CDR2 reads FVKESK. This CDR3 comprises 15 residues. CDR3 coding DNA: TGTGCCAGCAGCCCCTGGGGGACAGGGGTGGATGAGCAGTTCTTC. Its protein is CASSPWGTGVDEQFF.

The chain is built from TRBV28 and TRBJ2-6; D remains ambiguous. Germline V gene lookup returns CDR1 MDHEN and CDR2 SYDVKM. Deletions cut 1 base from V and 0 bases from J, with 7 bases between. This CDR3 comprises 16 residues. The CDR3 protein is CASSLLRTSGANVLTF. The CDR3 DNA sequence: TGTGCCAGCAGTTTATTGAGAACCTCTGGGGCCAACGTCCTGACTTTC. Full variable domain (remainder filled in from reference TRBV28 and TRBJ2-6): DVKVTQSSRYLVKRTGEKVFLECVQDMDHENMFWYRQDPGLGLRLIYFSYDVKMKEKGDIPEGYSVSREKKERFSLILESASTNQTSMYLCASSLLRTSGANVLTFGAGSRLTVL.

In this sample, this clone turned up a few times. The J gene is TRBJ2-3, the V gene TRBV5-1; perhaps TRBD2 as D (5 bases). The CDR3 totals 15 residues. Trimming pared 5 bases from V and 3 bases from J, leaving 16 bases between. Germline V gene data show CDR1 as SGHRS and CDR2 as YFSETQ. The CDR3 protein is CASRRGPGGTDTQYF. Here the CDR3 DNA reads TGCGCCAGCAGGAGAGGTCCAGGCGGGACAGATACGCAGTATTTT. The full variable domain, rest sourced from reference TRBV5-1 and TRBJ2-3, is KAGVTQTPRYLIKTRGQQVTLSCSPISGHRSVSWYQQTPGQGLQFLFEYFSETQRNKGNFPGRFSGRQFSNSRSEMNVSTLELGDSALYLCASRRGPGGTDTQYFGPGTRLTVL.

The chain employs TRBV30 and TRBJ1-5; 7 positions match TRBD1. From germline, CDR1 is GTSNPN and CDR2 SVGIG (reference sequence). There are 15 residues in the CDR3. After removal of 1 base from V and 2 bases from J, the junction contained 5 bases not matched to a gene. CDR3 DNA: TGTGCCTGGAGTGAAGGACAGGCACGCAATCAGCCCCAGCATTTT. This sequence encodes CAWSEGQARNQPQHF.

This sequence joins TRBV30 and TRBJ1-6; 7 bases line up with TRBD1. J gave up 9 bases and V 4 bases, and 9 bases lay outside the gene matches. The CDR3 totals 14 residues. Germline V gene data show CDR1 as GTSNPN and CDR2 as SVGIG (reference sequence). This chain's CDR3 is CAWTPRGLSSPLHF. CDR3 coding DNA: TGTGCCTGGACCCCCAGGGGGTTATCTTCACCCCTCCACTTT.

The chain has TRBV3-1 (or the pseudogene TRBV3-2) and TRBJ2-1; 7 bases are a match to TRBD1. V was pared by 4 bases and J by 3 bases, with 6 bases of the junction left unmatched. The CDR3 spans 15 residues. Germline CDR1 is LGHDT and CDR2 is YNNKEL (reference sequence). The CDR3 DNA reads TGTGCCAGCAGCCGCCGAGGGGGCCGCTACAATGAGCAGTTCTTC. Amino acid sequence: CASSRRGGRYNEQFF.

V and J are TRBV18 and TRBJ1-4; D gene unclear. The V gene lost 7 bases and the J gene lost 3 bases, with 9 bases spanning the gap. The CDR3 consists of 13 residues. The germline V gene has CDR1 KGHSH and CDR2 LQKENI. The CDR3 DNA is TGTGCCAGCTTGCGGGGATCTAATGAAAAACTGTTTTTT. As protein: CASLRGSNEKLFF.

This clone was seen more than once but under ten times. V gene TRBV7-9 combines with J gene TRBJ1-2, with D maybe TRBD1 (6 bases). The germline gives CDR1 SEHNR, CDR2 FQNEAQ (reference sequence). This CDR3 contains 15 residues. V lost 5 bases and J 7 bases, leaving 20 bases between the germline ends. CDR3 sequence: CASSLHFTGSSGYTF. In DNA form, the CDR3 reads TGTGCCAGCAGCCTACATTTTACAGGGTCGAGTGGCTACACCTTC.

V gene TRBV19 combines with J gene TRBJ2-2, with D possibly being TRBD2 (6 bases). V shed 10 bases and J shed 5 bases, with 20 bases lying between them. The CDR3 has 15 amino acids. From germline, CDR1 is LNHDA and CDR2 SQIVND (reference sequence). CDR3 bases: TGTGCCACCCTGGAGGCGGGAAGTTGGACCGGGGAGCTGTTTTTT. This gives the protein CATLEAGSWTGELFF.

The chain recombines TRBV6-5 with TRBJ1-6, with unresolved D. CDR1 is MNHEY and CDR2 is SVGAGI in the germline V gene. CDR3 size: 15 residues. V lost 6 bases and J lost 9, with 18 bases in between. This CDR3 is CASSLELQIASPLHF. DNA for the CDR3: TGTGCCAGCAGCCTAGAACTCCAGATCGCTTCACCCCTCCACTTT.

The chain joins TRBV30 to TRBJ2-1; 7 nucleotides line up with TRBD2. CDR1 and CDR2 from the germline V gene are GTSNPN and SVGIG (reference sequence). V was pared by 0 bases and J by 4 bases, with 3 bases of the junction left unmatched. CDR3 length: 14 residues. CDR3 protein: CAWSVSSGYNEQFF. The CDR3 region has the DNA TGTGCCTGGAGTGTGTCTAGCGGTTACAATGAGCAGTTCTTC.

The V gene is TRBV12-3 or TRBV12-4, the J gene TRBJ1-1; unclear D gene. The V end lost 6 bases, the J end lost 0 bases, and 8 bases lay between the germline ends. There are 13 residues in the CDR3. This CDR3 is CASSRIMNTEAFF. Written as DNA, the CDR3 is TGTGCCAGCAGCAGGATCATGAACACTGAAGCTTTCTTT.

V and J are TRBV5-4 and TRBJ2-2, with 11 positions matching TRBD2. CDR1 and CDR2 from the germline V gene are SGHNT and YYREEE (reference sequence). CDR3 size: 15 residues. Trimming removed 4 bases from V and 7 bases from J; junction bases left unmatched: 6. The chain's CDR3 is CASSDLAGGIGELFF. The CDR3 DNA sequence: TGTGCCAGCAGCGACCTAGCGGGGGGAATCGGGGAGCTGTTTTTT.

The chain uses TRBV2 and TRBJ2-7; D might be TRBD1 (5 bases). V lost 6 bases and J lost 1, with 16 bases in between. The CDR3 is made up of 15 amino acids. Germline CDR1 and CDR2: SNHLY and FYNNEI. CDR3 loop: CASRIQTVRSYEQYF. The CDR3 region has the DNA TGTGCCAGCAGAATCCAGACAGTTCGGTCCTACGAGCAGTACTTC.

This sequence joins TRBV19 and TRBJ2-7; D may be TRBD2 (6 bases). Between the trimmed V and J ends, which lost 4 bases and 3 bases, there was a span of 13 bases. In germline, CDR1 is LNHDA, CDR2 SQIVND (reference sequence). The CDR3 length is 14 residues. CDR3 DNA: TGTGCCAGTAGTAGACCGGGACTGAACTACGAGCAGTACTTC. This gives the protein CASSRPGLNYEQYF.

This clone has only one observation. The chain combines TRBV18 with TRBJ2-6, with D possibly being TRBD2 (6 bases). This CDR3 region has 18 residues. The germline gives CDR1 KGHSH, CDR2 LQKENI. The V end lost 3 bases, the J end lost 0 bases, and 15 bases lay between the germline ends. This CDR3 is CASSPSGLRDSGANVLTF. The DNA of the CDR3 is TGTGCCAGCTCACCGTCGGGACTCCGAGACTCTGGGGCCAACGTCCTGACTTTC.

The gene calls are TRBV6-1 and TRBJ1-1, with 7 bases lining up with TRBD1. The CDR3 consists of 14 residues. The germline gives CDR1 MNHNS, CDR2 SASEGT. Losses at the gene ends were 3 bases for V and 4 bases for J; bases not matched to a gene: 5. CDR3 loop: CASSDRGKTTEAFF. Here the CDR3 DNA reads TGTGCCAGCAGTGACAGGGGGAAGACCACTGAAGCTTTCTTT.

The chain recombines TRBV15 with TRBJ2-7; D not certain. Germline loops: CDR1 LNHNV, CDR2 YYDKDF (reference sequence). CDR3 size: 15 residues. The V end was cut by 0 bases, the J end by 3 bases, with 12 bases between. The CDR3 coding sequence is TGTGCCACCAGCAGAGATTTAGTATCCCTCTACGAGCAGTACTTC. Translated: CATSRDLVSLYEQYF.

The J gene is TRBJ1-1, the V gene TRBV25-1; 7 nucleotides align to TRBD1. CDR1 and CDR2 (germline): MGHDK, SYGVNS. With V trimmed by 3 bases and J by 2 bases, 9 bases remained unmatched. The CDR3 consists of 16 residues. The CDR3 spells CASSDVGNRGNTEAFF. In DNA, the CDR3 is TGTGCCAGCAGTGATGTCGGTAACAGGGGAAACACTGAAGCTTTCTTT.

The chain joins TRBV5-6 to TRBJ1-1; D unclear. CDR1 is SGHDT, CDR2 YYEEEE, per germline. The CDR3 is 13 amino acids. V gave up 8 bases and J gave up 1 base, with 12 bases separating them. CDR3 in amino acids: CASNAGANTEAFF. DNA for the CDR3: TGTGCCAGTAACGCGGGTGCGAACACTGAAGCTTTCTTT.

The CDR3 bases are TGTGCCAGCAGCTCGGGACAGGGTTTCTTTGGCTACACCTTC. Protein: CASSSGQGFFGYTF. The chain joins TRBV7-9 to TRBJ1-2, with 9 nucleotides matching TRBD1. The CDR3 contains 14 residues. V trimming: 4 bases; J trimming: 7 bases; junction bases outside the gene matches: 7. Per germline, CDR1 SEHNR and CDR2 FQNEAQ (reference sequence).

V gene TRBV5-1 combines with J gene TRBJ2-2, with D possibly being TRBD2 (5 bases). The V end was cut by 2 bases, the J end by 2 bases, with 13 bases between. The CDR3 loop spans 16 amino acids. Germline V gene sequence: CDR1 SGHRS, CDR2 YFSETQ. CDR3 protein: CASSFYHGVNTGELFF. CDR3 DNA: TGCGCCAGCAGCTTTTATCACGGGGTTAACACCGGGGAGCTGTTTTTT.

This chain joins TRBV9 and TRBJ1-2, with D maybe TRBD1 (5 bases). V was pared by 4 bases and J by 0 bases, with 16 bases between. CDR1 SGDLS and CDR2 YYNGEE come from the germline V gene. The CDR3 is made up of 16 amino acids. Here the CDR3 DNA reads TGTGCCAGCAGCCAGGGCGGTGGATCAGCTAACTATGGCTACACCTTC. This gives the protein CASSQGGGSANYGYTF.

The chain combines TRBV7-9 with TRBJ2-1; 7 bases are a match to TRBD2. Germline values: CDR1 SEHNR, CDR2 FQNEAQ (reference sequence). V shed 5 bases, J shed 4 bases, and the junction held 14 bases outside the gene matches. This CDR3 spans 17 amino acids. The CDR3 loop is CASSPRVGAGGYNEQFF. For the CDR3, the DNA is TGTGCCAGCAGCCCCCGGGTTGGGGCCGGGGGGTACAATGAGCAGTTCTTC.